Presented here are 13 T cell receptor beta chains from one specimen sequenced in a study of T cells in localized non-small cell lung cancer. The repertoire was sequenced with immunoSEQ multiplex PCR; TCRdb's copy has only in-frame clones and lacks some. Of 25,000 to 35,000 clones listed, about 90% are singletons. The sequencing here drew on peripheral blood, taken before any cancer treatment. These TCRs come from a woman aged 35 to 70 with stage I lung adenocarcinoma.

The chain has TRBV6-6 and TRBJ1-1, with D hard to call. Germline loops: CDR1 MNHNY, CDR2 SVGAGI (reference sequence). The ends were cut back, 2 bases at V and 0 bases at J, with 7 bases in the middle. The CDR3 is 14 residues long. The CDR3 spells CASSYGLLNTEAFF. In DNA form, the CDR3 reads TGTGCCAGCAGTTACGGCCTACTGAACACTGAAGCTTTCTTT.

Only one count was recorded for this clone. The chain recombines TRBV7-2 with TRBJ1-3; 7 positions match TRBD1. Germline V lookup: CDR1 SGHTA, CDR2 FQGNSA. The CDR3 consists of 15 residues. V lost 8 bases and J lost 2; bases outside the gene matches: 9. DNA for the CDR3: TGTGCCAGCCAGAAGGGACAGACGCCTGGAAACACCATATATTTT. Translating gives CASQKGQTPGNTIYF.

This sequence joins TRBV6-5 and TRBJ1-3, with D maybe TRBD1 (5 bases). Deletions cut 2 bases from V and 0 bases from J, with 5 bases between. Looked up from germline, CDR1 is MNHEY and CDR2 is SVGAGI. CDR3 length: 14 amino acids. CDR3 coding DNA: TGTGCCAGCAGTTACGACAGCTCTGGAAACACCATATATTTT. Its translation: CASSYDSSGNTIYF.

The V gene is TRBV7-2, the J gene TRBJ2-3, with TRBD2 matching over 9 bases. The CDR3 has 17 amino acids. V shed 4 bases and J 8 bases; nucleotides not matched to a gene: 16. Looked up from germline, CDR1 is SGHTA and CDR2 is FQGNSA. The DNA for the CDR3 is TGTGCCAGCAGCTCTATATTTAGCGGGAGTGGGATTGGTACGCAGTATTTT. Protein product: CASSSIFSGSGIGTQYF.

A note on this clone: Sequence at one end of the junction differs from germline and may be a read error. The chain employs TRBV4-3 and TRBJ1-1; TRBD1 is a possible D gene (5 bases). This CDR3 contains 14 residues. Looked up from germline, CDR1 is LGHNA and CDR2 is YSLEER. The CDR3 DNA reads TGCGCCAGCAGCCAAGGATGGGGCTCGTCAGGGAGCCTATTT. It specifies CASSQGWGSSGSLF.

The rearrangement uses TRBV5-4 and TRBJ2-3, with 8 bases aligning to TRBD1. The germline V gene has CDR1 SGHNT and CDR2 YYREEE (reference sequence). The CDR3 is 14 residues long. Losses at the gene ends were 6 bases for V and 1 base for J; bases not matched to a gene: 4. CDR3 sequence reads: CASTTTGGTDTQYF. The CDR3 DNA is TGTGCCAGCACCACGACAGGGGGCACAGATACGCAGTATTTT.

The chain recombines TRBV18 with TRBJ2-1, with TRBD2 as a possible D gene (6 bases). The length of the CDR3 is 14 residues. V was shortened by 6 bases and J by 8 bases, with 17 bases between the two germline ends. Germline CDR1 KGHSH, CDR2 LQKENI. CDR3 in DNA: TGTGCCAGCTCGGCGGCCGGGACGGGAGATGAGCAGTTCTTC. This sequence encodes CASSAAGTGDEQFF.

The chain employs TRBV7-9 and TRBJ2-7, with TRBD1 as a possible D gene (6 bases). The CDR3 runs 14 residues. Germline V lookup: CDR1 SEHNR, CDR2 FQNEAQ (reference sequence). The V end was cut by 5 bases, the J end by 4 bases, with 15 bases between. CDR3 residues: CASSPTGTPYEQYF. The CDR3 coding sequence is TGTGCCAGCAGCCCGACCGGGACACCGTACGAGCAGTACTTC.

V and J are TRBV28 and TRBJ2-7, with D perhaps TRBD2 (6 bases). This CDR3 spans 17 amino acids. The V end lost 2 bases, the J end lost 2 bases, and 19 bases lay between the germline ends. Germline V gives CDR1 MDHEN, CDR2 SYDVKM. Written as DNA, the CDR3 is TGTGCCAGCAGTTTAATACGCATCCGGGACTGGACCTACGAGCAGTACTTC. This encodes CASSLIRIRDWTYEQYF.

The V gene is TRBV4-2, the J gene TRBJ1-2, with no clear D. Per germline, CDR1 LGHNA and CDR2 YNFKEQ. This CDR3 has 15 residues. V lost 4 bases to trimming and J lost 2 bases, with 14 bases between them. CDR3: CASSRRVSLNYGYTF. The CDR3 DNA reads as TGTGCCAGCAGCCGGCGGGTATCCCTAAACTATGGCTACACCTTC.

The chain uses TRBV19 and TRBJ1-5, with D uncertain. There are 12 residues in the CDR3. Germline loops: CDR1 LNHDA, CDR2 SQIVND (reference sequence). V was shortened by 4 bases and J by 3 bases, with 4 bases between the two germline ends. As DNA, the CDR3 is TGTGCCAGTAGTAGCTACAATCAGCCCCAGCATTTT. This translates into CASSSYNQPQHF.

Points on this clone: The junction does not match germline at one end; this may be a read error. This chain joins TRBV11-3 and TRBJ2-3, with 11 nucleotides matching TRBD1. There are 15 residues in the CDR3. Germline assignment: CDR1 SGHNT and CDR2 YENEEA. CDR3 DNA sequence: TGTGCCAGCAACTTAGAGGGACAGGGGGCAGATACGCAGTATTTT. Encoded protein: CASNLEGQGADTQYF.

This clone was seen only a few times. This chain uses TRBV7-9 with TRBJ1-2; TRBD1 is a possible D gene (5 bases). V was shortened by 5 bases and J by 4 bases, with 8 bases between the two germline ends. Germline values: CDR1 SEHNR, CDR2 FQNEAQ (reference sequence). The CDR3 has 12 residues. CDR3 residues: CASSVGAYGYTF. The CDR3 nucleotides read TGTGCCAGCAGCGTCGGGGCCTATGGCTACACCTTC. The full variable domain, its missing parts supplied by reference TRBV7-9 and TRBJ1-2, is DTGVSQNPRHKITKRGQNVTFRCDPISEHNRLYWYRQTLGQGPEFLTYFQNEAQLEKSRLLSDRFSAERPKGSFSTLEIQRTEQGDSAMYLCASSVGAYGYTFGSGTRLTVV.